The 27 T cell receptor beta chains below were found in one sample sequenced in a study of T cells in Graves' hyperthyroidism and ophthalmopathy. RNA transcripts provided the source from which TCR beta CDR3 regions were amplified. The primer set for the first-round RT-PCR of the TCR CDR3 was HTBI. MiXCR, applied by TCRdb to the multiplex PCR reads, yields one record per CDR3 protein. The sample lists approximately 500,000 distinct CDR3 sequences; about half were seen once. Sequences were obtained from peripheral blood or thyroid tissue (not recorded which). These receptors were taken from a woman under 30 with Graves' hyperthyroidism.

This chain joins TRBV10-3 and TRBJ2-5; 9 positions match TRBD2. With 3 bases clipped from V and 12 bases from J, the junction kept 14 bases outside the gene matches. CDR3 length: 15 residues. CDR1 ENHRY and CDR2 SYGVKD come from the germline V gene. CDR3 loop: CAISDRREGAGAKYF. For the CDR3, the DNA is TGTGCCATCAGTGACCGGCGGGAGGGGGCAGGGGCGAAGTACTTC.

The chain uses TRBV20-1 and TRBJ2-1; D is unclear. The CDR3 runs 14 residues. CDR1 is DFQATT and CDR2 is SNEGSKA in the germline V gene (reference sequence). The germline V and J ends were trimmed by 0 bases and 1 base, with 7 bases remaining between them. CDR3 residues: CSARDSASYNEQFF. In DNA form, the CDR3 reads TGCAGTGCTAGAGATTCTGCGTCCTACAATGAGCAGTTCTTC.

The rearrangement joins TRBV10-2 to TRBJ1-2, with a tentative D call TRBD1 (6 bases). This CDR3 region has 17 residues. Germline V gene lookup returns CDR1 WSHSY and CDR2 SAAADI. The V and J ends lost 3 bases and 5 bases respectively, with 22 bases between them. The CDR3 DNA is TGCGCCAGCAGTGAAGGTAGTGAAGCTCCAGGGGAGTATGGCTACACCTTC. It codes for CASSEGSEAPGEYGYTF.

This clonotype was detected many times. In DNA, the CDR3 is TGTGCCACCAGCGACGTGGCAGCCGGCTACACCTTC. The encoded protein is CATSDVAAGYTF. The chain employs TRBV24-1 and TRBJ1-2, with D hard to call. Trimming pared 7 bases from V and 8 bases from J, leaving 13 bases between. Germline V lookup: CDR1 KGHDR, CDR2 SFDVKD. The CDR3 is made up of 12 amino acids.

This clonotype was recorded many times. The chain combines TRBV10-2 with TRBJ1-5; D is unresolved. Per germline, CDR1 WSHSY and CDR2 SAAADI. The CDR3 is made up of 16 amino acids. Trimming shortened V by 2 bases and J by 4 bases, and 15 bases separated the two germline ends. CDR3 in amino acids: CASSEARVNKNQPQHF. DNA of the CDR3: TGCGCCAGCAGTGAGGCCCGGGTCAATAAAAATCAGCCCCAGCATTTT.

The chain has TRBV24-1 and TRBJ1-3; D call uncertain. V was pared by 2 bases and J by 8 bases, with 21 bases between. CDR1 KGHDR and CDR2 SFDVKD come from the germline V gene. The CDR3 sequence is 17 residues long. CDR3 DNA: TGTGCCACCAGTGATTCCTCTCGGGGAAACTATGGCTACACCATATATTTT. The encoded protein is CATSDSSRGNYGYTIYF.

This rearrangement joins TRBV7-9 to TRBJ1-3, with D possibly TRBD1 on 5 matching bases. V lost 6 bases, J lost 9 bases, and 21 bases lay in between. Germline V gene data show CDR1 as SEHNR and CDR2 as FQNEAQ (reference sequence). The CDR3 totals 15 residues. The CDR3 DNA follows: TGTGCCAGCAGTTCGCCGGGACTAGCGGGAGGCACCATATATTTT. Translated: CASSSPGLAGGTIYF.

The chain couples TRBV7-9 to TRBJ1-2; the match to TRBD1 covers 8 bases. Trimming at V came to 7 bases and at J to 5 bases, leaving 15 bases not matched to a gene. The CDR3 is 16 residues long. Germline V gives CDR1 SEHNR, CDR2 FQNEAQ (reference sequence). For the CDR3, the DNA is TGTGCCAGCAACAAGGCAGGGGGCGTCGGTGGGTATGGCTACACCTTC. Translation: CASNKAGGVGGYGYTF.

The table lists this clonotype with a count of one. The gene calls are TRBV5-1 and TRBJ2-1, with a tentative D call TRBD2 (6 bases). V was clipped by 1 base and J by 8 bases, with 13 bases between them. The CDR3 runs 14 residues. Germline V CDR1 and CDR2: SGHRS, YFSETQ. CDR3 in amino acids: CASSLRLGGDEQFF. In DNA form, the CDR3 reads TGCGCCAGCAGCTTGCGGCTGGGAGGAGATGAGCAGTTCTTC.

The genes are TRBV28 and TRBJ2-7, with 12 bases matching TRBD2. The germline gives CDR1 MDHEN, CDR2 SYDVKM. J gave up 5 bases and V 3 bases, and 14 bases lay outside the gene matches. There are 18 residues in the CDR3. The CDR3 sequence: CASSFLRTSGTESHEQYF. The CDR3 DNA follows: TGTGCCAGCAGTTTCCTCAGGACTAGCGGGACCGAATCCCACGAGCAGTACTTC.

Only one count was recorded for this clonotype. The V and J genes are TRBV25-1 and TRBJ1-2, with D possibly matching TRBD1 (5 bases). V shed 11 bases and J shed 4 bases, with 23 bases lying between them. Looked up from germline, CDR1 is MGHDK and CDR2 is SYGVNS. There are 15 residues in the CDR3. The CDR3 protein is CAWSGTLYGAYGYTF. The CDR3 DNA reads as TGTGCCTGGAGTGGCACACTGTACGGGGCCTATGGCTACACCTTC.

This clonotype was picked up many times. This chain joins TRBV18 and TRBJ1-2; no reliable D call. The germline V gene has CDR1 KGHSH and CDR2 LQKENI. The V and J ends lost 2 bases and 3 bases respectively, with 16 bases between them. This CDR3 has 16 amino acids. The CDR3 is CASSPALDGLDYGYTF. DNA for the CDR3: TGTGCCAGCTCACCAGCACTCGATGGTTTAGACTATGGCTACACCTTC.

The table lists this clonotype with many counts. V is TRBV5-1 and J is TRBJ1-4; D is ambiguous. This CDR3 has 13 residues. Germline V gene data show CDR1 as SGHRS and CDR2 as YFSETQ. V was pared by 5 bases and J by 2 bases, with 7 bases between. CDR3 amino acids: CASRRGTNEKLFF. Written as DNA, the CDR3 is TGCGCCAGCAGGAGAGGGACTAATGAAAAACTGTTTTTT. The full variable domain, rest sourced from reference TRBV5-1 and TRBJ1-4, is KAGVTQTPRYLIKTRGQQVTLSCSPISGHRSVSWYQQTPGQGLQFLFEYFSETQRNKGNFPGRFSGRQFSNSRSEMNVSTLELGDSALYLCASRRGTNEKLFFGSGTQLSVL.

This clonotype was detected many times. The rearrangement links TRBV20-1 to TRBJ2-7; 16 positions agree with TRBD2. This CDR3 region has 15 residues. CDR1 and CDR2 from the germline V gene are DFQATT and SNEGSKA (reference sequence). V was pared by 4 bases and J by 2 bases, with 2 bases of the junction left unmatched. CDR3 coding DNA: TGCAGTGCTACGGGACTAGCGGGAGGGACCTACGAGCAGTACTTC. As protein: CSATGLAGGTYEQYF.

The sample holds many counts of this clonotype. The chain couples TRBV3-1 to TRBJ1-4; D uncertain. Trimming removed 4 bases at V and 5 bases at J, with 5 bases between. Germline lookup yields CDR1 LGHDT and CDR2 YNNKEL (reference sequence). The CDR3 has 12 residues. As DNA, the CDR3 is TGTGCCAGCAGCCGGTTAAATGAAAAACTGTTTTTT. Translating gives CASSRLNEKLFF. Full variable domain (missing parts from reference TRBV3-1 and TRBJ1-4): DTAVSQTPKYLVTQMGNDKSIKCEQNLGHDTMYWYKQDSKKFLKIMFSYNNKELIINETVPNRFSPKSPDKAHLNLHINSLELGDSAVYFCASSRLNEKLFFGSGTQLSVL.

This clonotype was seen a single time. This rearrangement joins TRBV7-9 to TRBJ2-7, with 9 bases fitting TRBD1. The junction had 8 bases not matched to a gene; V was cut back by 3 bases and J by 5 bases. The CDR3 contains 15 residues. CDR1 and CDR2 from the germline V gene are SEHNR and FQNEAQ (reference sequence). CDR3 sequence reads: CASSFPGQGVNEQYF. In nucleotides, the CDR3 is TGTGCCAGCAGCTTCCCGGGACAGGGAGTAAACGAGCAGTACTTC. The full variable domain, rest sourced from reference TRBV7-9 and TRBJ2-7, is DTGVSQNPRHKITKRGQNVTFRCDPISEHNRLYWYRQTLGQGPEFLTYFQNEAQLEKSRLLSDRFSAERPKGSFSTLEIQRTEQGDSAMYLCASSFPGQGVNEQYFGPGTRLTVT.

This clonotype was counted a single time. The genes are TRBV24-1 and TRBJ1-1; D unclear. Per the germline V gene, CDR1 is KGHDR and CDR2 is SFDVKD. The CDR3 loop spans 13 amino acids. V gave up 5 bases and J gave up 5 bases, with 11 bases separating them. For the CDR3, the DNA is TGTGCCACCAGTGGCAGAGGGAGGACTGAAGCTTTCTTT. Its protein product is CATSGRGRTEAFF.

This clonotype was detected many times. The rearrangement uses TRBV20-1 and TRBJ1-1; D is unresolved. The germline V gene has CDR1 DFQATT and CDR2 SNEGSKA (reference sequence). The CDR3 is made up of 15 amino acids. V lost 0 bases to trimming and J lost 0 bases, with 11 bases between them. The CDR3 region is CSARDRISLNTEAFF. The CDR3 DNA is TGCAGTGCTAGAGATCGGATCAGCTTGAACACTGAAGCTTTCTTT.

The chain links TRBV7-9 to TRBJ1-1; 8 positions agree with TRBD1. The CDR3 length is 14 residues. J gave up 6 bases and V 5 bases, and 8 bases lay outside the gene matches. The germline V gene encodes CDR1 SEHNR and CDR2 FQNEAQ (reference sequence). The CDR3: CASSREQGDPEAFF. The CDR3 DNA sequence: TGTGCCAGCAGCCGAGAACAGGGGGATCCTGAAGCTTTCTTT.

The V and J genes are TRBV9 and TRBJ1-1; D is possibly TRBD1 (6 bases). CDR3 size: 13 residues. The V gene lost 4 bases and the J gene lost 6 bases, with 13 bases spanning the gap. CDR1 and CDR2 (germline): SGDLS, YYNGEE. The CDR3, as DNA: TGTGCCAGCAGCCGTATAGGGGGGGCTGAAGCTTTCTTT. This encodes CASSRIGGAEAFF.

This clonotype appeared many times. The rearrangement links TRBV3-1 to TRBJ2-7; D gene unclear. Trimming took 1 base from V and 1 from J, leaving 8 bases between them. Per the germline V gene, CDR1 is LGHDT and CDR2 is YNNKEL (reference sequence). This CDR3 is built from 14 residues. CDR3: CASSQGSDSYEQYF. The DNA of the CDR3 is TGTGCCAGCAGCCAAGGTTCTGATTCCTACGAGCAGTACTTC.

V is TRBV7-3 and J is TRBJ2-7; 7 bases map to TRBD2. V lost 8 bases and J lost 4; bases outside the gene matches: 11. CDR3 length equals 14 residues. Germline values: CDR1 SGHTA, CDR2 FQGTGA. The CDR3 DNA follows: TGTGCCAGCCACACTAGCGTAAACTTGTACGAGCAGTACTTC. It codes for CASHTSVNLYEQYF.

This clonotype was counted many times. The rearrangement links TRBV13 to TRBJ2-7; D is undetermined. The CDR3 runs 13 residues. Germline CDR1 PRHDT, CDR2 FYEKMQ (reference sequence). The V end lost 0 bases, the J end lost 3 bases, and 6 bases lay between the germline ends. The CDR3 coding sequence is TGTGCCAGCAGCTTAGGCCTCCGCTACGAGCAGTACTTC. Translated: CASSLGLRYEQYF.

CDR3 DNA: TGTGCCAGTAAACGGGAGTTTGACAGTGAGCAGTTCTTC. This sequence encodes CASKREFDSEQFF. The chain links TRBV2 to TRBJ2-1; the D gene is possibly TRBD2 (6 bases). With 9 bases removed from V and 9 bases from J, the gap between germline ends came to 18 bases. In germline, CDR1 is SNHLY, CDR2 FYNNEI. This CDR3 is 13 amino acids long.

The chain combines TRBV29-1 with TRBJ1-1; possibly TRBD1 for D (5 bases). V gave up 8 bases and J gave up 1 base, with 8 bases separating them. From germline, CDR1 is SQVTM and CDR2 ANQGSEA. The CDR3 covers 11 residues. The CDR3 region has the DNA TGCAGCAATACAGGGAACACTGAAGCTTTCTTT. Protein product: CSNTGNTEAFF.

V is TRBV24-1 and J is TRBJ2-3; the match to TRBD2 covers 9 bases. CDR3 length: 17 residues. Germline CDR1 KGHDR, CDR2 SFDVKD. V dropped 3 bases and J dropped 2; count of bases not matched to a gene: 8. CDR3 amino acids: CATSDPPPSGTTDTQYF. CDR3 nucleotides: TGTGCCACCAGTGATCCCCCCCCTAGCGGGACCACAGATACGCAGTATTTT.

The chain employs TRBV5-1 and TRBJ1-4; D is possibly TRBD1 (6 bases). The CDR3 contains 16 residues. Germline CDR1 and CDR2: SGHRS and YFSETQ. Trimming left V 3 bases short and J 3 bases short, with 15 bases between. CDR3 residues: CASSSDRTPSNEKLFF. The DNA for the CDR3 is TGCGCCAGCAGCTCGGACAGAACCCCTTCTAATGAAAAACTGTTTTTT.